The subject of this entry is one TCR beta chain. This record comes from a study of blood T cell repertoires in COVID-19. Study details: Collection of acute and convalescent COVID-19 samples took place in the United States, Italy and Spain. PBMCs, B-cell-depleted T cells, or T cells were the source of the cDNA or gDNA that made up the material.

Unmatched junction bases numbered 10, after V lost 4 bases and J lost 1 base. CDR1 and CDR2 (germline): SGDLS, YYNGEE. There are 19 residues in the CDR3. Measured with immunoSEQ multiplex PCR; TCRdb has only the in-frame clones, and not every one. The sample has 100,000 or so clones, less than 90% seen once. The chain joins TRBV9 to TRBJ2-2; 13 bases match TRBD2. The clonotype comes from a man aged 55 to 70 with acute or convalescent COVID-19. The material sequenced was peripheral blood. DNA for the CDR3: TGTGCCAGCAGCCCCCCGGGACTAGCGGGATCTGGGAACACCGGGGAGCTGTTTTTT. It is translated as CASSPPGLAGSGNTGELFF.